These 11 T cell receptor beta chains were all obtained from the same sample, sequenced in a study of shared clonotypes between healthy human individuals. Sequencing was performed with immunoSEQ multiplex PCR; in TCRdb, only in-frame clones are kept and a portion is missing. The sample records a few million clones, 85% to 95% being singletons. The specimen was naive CD4+ T cells from PBMCs. As to subset: CD45RA+ positively selected. The receptors shown here come from a man younger than 30 in good health. Some clones in this sample may be carry-over from other donors' samples.

The chain joins TRBV6-1 to TRBJ2-2; 8 nucleotides align to TRBD2. Germline V gene lookup returns CDR1 MNHNS and CDR2 SASEGT. V lost 2 bases to trimming and J lost 7 bases; unmatched junction nucleotides: 6. This CDR3 contains 15 residues. CDR3 loop: CASSESTGGHGELFF. For the CDR3, the DNA is TGTGCCAGCAGTGAATCGACGGGAGGGCACGGGGAGCTGTTTTTT.

The chain joins TRBV5-1 to TRBJ1-1, with 8 bases aligning to TRBD1. This CDR3 spans 14 amino acids. Losses at the gene ends were 2 bases for V and 4 bases for J; bases not matched to a gene: 4. From germline, CDR1 is SGHRS and CDR2 YFSETQ. This CDR3 is CASSFQGASTEAFF. In nucleotides, the CDR3 is TGCGCCAGCAGCTTCCAGGGGGCGAGCACTGAAGCTTTCTTT.

The V gene is TRBV27, the J gene TRBJ2-3, with 10 bases identical to TRBD2. Germline V gives CDR1 MNHEY, CDR2 SMNVEV (reference sequence). With 6 bases clipped from V and 1 base from J, the junction kept 7 bases outside the gene matches. The CDR3 length is 16 residues. The DNA of the CDR3 is TGTGCCAGCAGGATTTACGGGACTAGCGGCACAGATACGCAGTATTTT. This encodes CASRIYGTSGTDTQYF.

CDR3 coding DNA: TGTGCCAGCACGGAGGGGAACAATCAGCCCCAGCATTTT. Protein: CASTEGNNQPQHF. V usage is TRBV6-1 and J usage is TRBJ1-5, with TRBD1 as a possible D gene (5 bases). Germline values: CDR1 MNHNS, CDR2 SASEGT. V was cut by 7 bases and J by 3 bases, with 10 bases left in between. The CDR3 has 13 amino acids.

This rearrangement joins TRBV10-3 to TRBJ2-7; TRBD2 might be the D (6 bases). Between the trimmed V and J ends, which lost 10 bases and 2 bases, there was a span of 15 bases. Germline CDR1 reads ENHRY; CDR2 reads SYGVKD. This CDR3 spans 13 amino acids. CDR3 DNA sequence: TGTGCCACTAAGATTAGCGGTACCTACGAGCAGTACTTC. Translated, it gives CATKISGTYEQYF.

This sequence joins TRBV18 and TRBJ2-7, with D tentatively TRBD1 (6 bases). This CDR3 has 14 amino acids. The germline V gene has CDR1 KGHSH and CDR2 LQKENI. Deletions cut 3 bases from V and 6 bases from J, with 15 bases between. CDR3 protein: CASSPTGTQAEQYF. CDR3 bases: TGTGCCAGCTCACCTACAGGGACACAAGCCGAGCAGTACTTC.

This clone has just one count. This sequence joins TRBV10-1 and TRBJ2-5; unclear D gene. CDR1 and CDR2 (germline): WNHNN, SYGVQD (reference sequence). This CDR3 has 17 residues. Trimming pared 1 base from V and 1 base from J, leaving 16 bases between. The CDR3 protein is CASSELGLPTSQETQYF. The CDR3 DNA follows: TGCGCCAGCAGTGAGTTGGGCCTACCCACCTCCCAAGAGACCCAGTACTTC.

Comment on this clone: The same CDR3 is also encoded by other DNA sequences in this sample. The chain recombines TRBV5-4 with TRBJ1-3; D might be TRBD1 (5 bases). Germline V gene data show CDR1 as SGHNT and CDR2 as YYREEE (reference sequence). This CDR3 spans 14 amino acids. V was clipped by 0 bases and J by 2 bases, with 6 bases between them. The CDR3 here is CASSLVGAGNTIYF. CDR3 DNA: TGTGCCAGCAGCTTGGTAGGGGCTGGAAACACCATATATTTT.

The rearrangement links TRBV27 to TRBJ2-7; no firm D call. The germline V gene has CDR1 MNHEY and CDR2 SMNVEV (reference sequence). V was cut by 6 bases and J by 3 bases, with 18 bases left in between. The length of the CDR3 is 15 residues. The CDR3: CASSLAQRPVYEQYF. As DNA, the CDR3 is TGTGCCAGCAGCCTTGCCCAGAGACCGGTCTACGAGCAGTACTTC.

This clone came up once. This chain links TRBV7-3 with TRBJ1-2; D not certain. Germline CDR1 and CDR2: SGHTA and FQGTGA. V was shortened by 0 bases and J by 4 bases, with 9 bases between the two germline ends. The CDR3 spans 14 residues. As DNA, the CDR3 is TGTGCCAGCAGCTTAACCGCAGGCCTCTATGGCTACACCTTC. Translation gives CASSLTAGLYGYTF.

V and J are TRBV2 and TRBJ2-7; the D gene is possibly TRBD2 (6 bases). V shed 8 bases and J shed 0 bases, with 11 bases lying between them. The CDR3 is 13 amino acids. The germline V gene has CDR1 SNHLY and CDR2 FYNNEI. The chain's CDR3 is CASAEGYSYEQYF. The CDR3, as DNA: TGTGCCAGCGCGGAGGGCTACTCCTACGAGCAGTACTTC.